The next 17 T cell receptor beta chains were all read from a single sample in a study of patients and donors after allogeneic stem cell transplantation. One entry per CDR3 protein, called by TCRdb with MiXCR from the RT-PCR reads. There are fewer than 250,000 distinct CDR3 sequences in the sample; roughly 13% occur only once, and under 14% lies in the top ten. The sequenced sample was blood, either unsorted or a sorted T cell fraction (not recorded which). The source of these receptors is a human donor who was either an allogeneic HSCT recipient or a stem cell or donor lymphocyte infusion donor (not recorded which). It is not recorded whose cells these are; they may come from a transplant donor.

This clonotype was observed a few times. This chain uses TRBV20-1 with TRBJ1-5; D uncertain. CDR1 and CDR2 (germline): DFQATT, SNEGSKA (reference sequence). V lost 3 bases and J lost 3, with 9 bases in between. This CDR3 comprises 13 residues. The CDR3 loop reads CSASRGNNQPQHF. Here the CDR3 DNA reads TGCAGTGCTAGCCGGGGAAACAATCAGCCCCAGCATTTT.

This clonotype has just a few counts. This sequence joins TRBV4-3 and TRBJ2-4; D call uncertain. The germline CDR1 and CDR2 sequences are LGHNA and YSLEER. The CDR3 extends over 14 amino acids. V lost 0 bases and J lost 1, with 4 bases in between. CDR3 residues: CASSQESAKNIQYF. CDR3 in DNA: TGCGCCAGCAGCCAAGAGAGCGCCAAAAACATTCAGTACTTC.

The genes are TRBV27 and TRBJ2-5, with TRBD2 identical over 14 bases. The V gene end was trimmed by 6 bases and the J gene end by 2 bases; junction bases not matched to a gene: 5. CDR1 is MNHEY, CDR2 SMNVEV, per germline (reference sequence). The CDR3 runs 16 residues. The CDR3 DNA reads TGTGCCAGCAGCACCGGGACTAGCGGGAGACAAGAGACCCAGTACTTC. It specifies CASSTGTSGRQETQYF.

The chain is built from TRBV2 and TRBJ2-1, with D possibly TRBD1 on 5 matching bases. With 4 bases removed from V and 4 bases from J, the gap between germline ends came to 8 bases. CDR1 is SNHLY and CDR2 is FYNNEI in the germline V gene. There are 13 residues in the CDR3. CDR3 DNA sequence: TGTGCCAGCAGTGGGGCAGGGTACAATGAGCAGTTCTTC. Protein sequence: CASSGAGYNEQFF.

This clonotype was seen a few times. This chain links TRBV6-2 or TRBV6-3 with TRBJ2-2; 9 bases fit TRBD2. V shed 2 bases and J 8 bases; nucleotides not matched to a gene: 12. The CDR3 has 17 residues. The germline V gene has CDR1 MNHEY and CDR2 SVGEGT. The DNA of the CDR3 is TGTGCCAGCAGTTACGTCCTAGCGGGGCCCCTTAGGGGGGAGCTGTTTTTT. Protein: CASSYVLAGPLRGELFF.

V usage is TRBV5-4 and J usage is TRBJ1-2; possible D gene TRBD1, 6 bases. The CDR3 length is 14 residues. Germline CDR1 reads SGHNT; CDR2 reads YYREEE (reference sequence). Trimming left V 4 bases short and J 4 bases short, with 14 bases between. Here the CDR3 reads CASSGRTVGYGYTF. The CDR3 DNA sequence: TGTGCCAGCAGCGGGCGGACAGTTGGCTATGGCTACACCTTC.

This clonotype was seen many times. The chain is built from TRBV7-2 and TRBJ2-5, with TRBD1 matching 9 bases. CDR1 and CDR2 from the germline V gene are SGHTA and FQGNSA. The CDR3 length is 15 residues. The ends lost 0 bases at V and 1 base at J; junction bases unmatched: 0. The CDR3 protein is CASSLAGQGQETQYF. For the CDR3, the DNA is TGTGCCAGCAGCTTAGCGGGACAGGGCCAAGAGACCCAGTACTTC.

V gene TRBV20-1 combines with J gene TRBJ2-7, with 12 bases aligning to TRBD2. The CDR3 runs to 15 residues. Germline CDR1 reads DFQATT; CDR2 reads SNEGSKA (reference sequence). With V trimmed by 3 bases and J by 3 bases, 6 bases remained unmatched. As DNA, the CDR3 is TGCAGTGCTAGGGGTACTAGCGGGAGGAACTACGAGCAGTACTTC. Amino acids: CSARGTSGRNYEQYF.

This clonotype came up a few times. The rearrangement joins TRBV27 to TRBJ2-7; perhaps TRBD2 as D (6 bases). The CDR3 spans 17 residues. Germline CDR1 and CDR2: MNHEY and SMNVEV (reference sequence). V was trimmed by 6 bases and J by 0 bases, leaving 21 bases between them. DNA of the CDR3: TGTGCCAGCAGCCCGACTGAGAGACTAGGAGGCTCCTACGAGCAGTACTTC. It translates to CASSPTERLGGSYEQYF.

This clonotype was detected many times. The chain combines TRBV5-1 with TRBJ1-5; a weak D match, TRBD1 (5 bases). The CDR3 spans 15 residues. In germline, CDR1 is SGHRS, CDR2 YFSETQ. Trimming cost V 1 base and J 1 base, with 9 bases left between them. In DNA, the CDR3 is TGCGCCAGCAGCTTGTGGGACCCCAGCAATCAGCCCCAGCATTTT. Amino acid sequence: CASSLWDPSNQPQHF.

The chain combines TRBV20-1 with TRBJ2-5, with 8 bases identical to TRBD2. Germline CDR1 is DFQATT and CDR2 is SNEGSKA (reference sequence). The CDR3 consists of 14 residues. V shed 1 base and J 8 bases; nucleotides not matched to a gene: 9. The CDR3 DNA reads TGCAGTGCTAGAGGTCTAGCGGGCGATCTAACCCAGTACTTC. Amino acid sequence: CSARGLAGDLTQYF.

The V call is TRBV12-3 or TRBV12-4, the J call TRBJ1-4; 9 bases align to TRBD1. This CDR3 region has 15 residues. The trim removed 5 bases at V and 7 bases at J, leaving 8 bases unmatched. The CDR3 bases are TGTGCCAGCAGTCTAAGGACAGGGGCGGGTGAAAAACTGTTTTTT. This encodes CASSLRTGAGEKLFF.

This clonotype has ten or more counts. V usage is TRBV29-1 and J usage is TRBJ1-5; 8 bases match TRBD1. The CDR3 spans 14 residues. The V gene end was trimmed by 4 bases and the J gene end by 4 bases; junction bases not matched to a gene: 6. Germline V gene sequence: CDR1 SQVTM, CDR2 ANQGSEA. The CDR3 reads CSVVGTGRNQPQHF. The CDR3 coding sequence is TGCAGCGTTGTGGGGACAGGAAGAAATCAGCCCCAGCATTTT.

This clonotype was picked up a small number of times. The chain couples TRBV10-3 to TRBJ1-4; D is perhaps TRBD1 (6 bases). V lost 3 bases and J lost 5, with 10 bases in between. Germline V gene sequence: CDR1 ENHRY, CDR2 SYGVKD. The CDR3 totals 14 residues. The CDR3, as DNA: TGTGCCATCAGTGACACAGGGTTGAATGAAAAACTGTTTTTT. Residues: CAISDTGLNEKLFF.

This clonotype was observed a few times. This chain uses TRBV6-5 with TRBJ2-7; unclear D gene. Germline V gives CDR1 MNHEY, CDR2 SVGAGI. The ends were cut back, 2 bases at V and 3 bases at J, with 11 bases in the middle. The length of the CDR3 is 14 residues. The CDR3 here is CASSYPGSSYEQYF. The CDR3 DNA sequence: TGTGCCAGCAGTTACCCTGGATCAAGCTACGAGCAGTACTTC.

The chain employs TRBV12-3 or TRBV12-4 and TRBJ2-3, with 12 bases aligning to TRBD2. CDR3 size: 15 residues. V lost 6 bases to trimming and J lost 7 bases; unmatched junction nucleotides: 8. The DNA for the CDR3 is TGTGCCAGCAGCCCCGGGACTAGCGGGTCGAATACGCAGTATTTT. Translating it yields CASSPGTSGSNTQYF.

This clonotype was observed a few times. The genes are TRBV11-2 and TRBJ1-4, with 8 bases lining up with TRBD1. V shed 7 bases, J shed 6 bases, and the junction held 13 bases outside the gene matches. CDR1 and CDR2 (germline): SGHAT, FQNNGV. This CDR3 has 16 residues. For the CDR3, the DNA is TGTGCCAGCACCCCGAATCCCCACAGGGGGGATGAAAAACTGTTTTTT. Translation: CASTPNPHRGDEKLFF.